The 29 T cell receptor beta chains in this list originate from one sample, sequenced in a study of Ad26.COV2.S vaccination and SARS-CoV-2 variants. Documented treatment: about 20 received Ad26.COV2.S at low or high dose, single or two shots; five or six received placebo; per-sample allocation not given. Collection of the samples took place on day 63 after the first injection of vaccine or placebo. Profiling relied on immunoSEQ multiplex PCR, and the TCRdb table lists in-frame clones only, not all of them. The data show roughly 700,000 clones, with 89% seen just once and about 1.5% held by the top ten. The specimen comprised peripheral blood, sampled in a trial of Ad26.COV2.S vaccine versus placebo. All receptors come from a person aged 18 to 65 who received the Ad26.COV2.S COVID-19 vaccine or a placebo.

With respect to this clone: Other nucleotide sequences from this sample produce the same CDR3. This chain links TRBV7-2 with TRBJ2-7; TRBD1 matches at 9 bases. V shed 3 bases, J shed 4 bases, and the junction held 4 bases outside the gene matches. Germline CDR1 reads SGHTA; CDR2 reads FQGNSA. The CDR3 sequence is 14 residues long. In DNA form, the CDR3 reads TGTGCCAGCAGCTTCGGACAGGGGTGGTACGAGCAGTACTTC. Its protein product is CASSFGQGWYEQYF.

The CDR3: CASSIGPRGAGELFF. For the CDR3, the DNA is TGTGCCAGTAGTATAGGCCCTCGGGGTGCCGGGGAGCTGTTTTTT. V and J are TRBV19 and TRBJ2-2; a possible D gene is TRBD2 (5 bases). Germline assignment: CDR1 LNHDA and CDR2 SQIVND (reference sequence). The length of the CDR3 is 15 residues. V lost 1 base and J lost 6, with 12 bases in between.

J is TRBJ2-7 and V is TRBV3-1 (or the pseudogene TRBV3-2); 14 bases match TRBD2. Trimming at V came to 5 bases and at J to 2 bases, leaving 8 bases not matched to a gene. This CDR3 comprises 17 residues. CDR1 and CDR2 from the germline V gene are LGHDT and YNNKEL (reference sequence). The CDR3 loop is CASSSRTSGRLTYEQYF. CDR3 coding DNA: TGTGCCAGCAGCTCACGGACTAGCGGGAGGCTAACCTACGAGCAGTACTTC.

This chain uses TRBV10-3 with TRBJ1-2; 8 bases match TRBD1. V trimming: 7 bases; J trimming: 5 bases; junction bases outside the gene matches: 9. There are 14 residues in the CDR3. Germline CDR1 and CDR2: ENHRY and SYGVKD. This CDR3 is CAINPDRVGYGYTF. The CDR3 coding sequence is TGTGCCATCAACCCGGACAGGGTAGGGTATGGCTACACCTTC.

V usage is TRBV10-3 and J usage is TRBJ1-3, with D hard to call. The CDR3 is 15 residues long. Looked up from germline, CDR1 is ENHRY and CDR2 is SYGVKD. Trimming shortened V by 3 bases and J by 0 bases, and 9 bases separated the two germline ends. CDR3 DNA: TGTGCCATCAGTGATTGGGGAATCTCTGGAAACACCATATATTTT. Protein sequence: CAISDWGISGNTIYF.

The chain has TRBV7-2 and TRBJ2-3; D ambiguous. Germline CDR1 reads SGHTA; CDR2 reads FQGNSA. This CDR3 comprises 17 residues. V lost 1 base and J lost 7, with 21 bases in between. Here the CDR3 DNA reads TGTGCCAGCAGCTTAGAAGGTAGCCATGTTCTCATGAATACGCAGTATTTT. Protein: CASSLEGSHVLMNTQYF.

V and J are TRBV9 and TRBJ1-2, with D hard to call. V lost 0 bases to trimming and J lost 8 bases, with 11 bases between them. CDR3 length: 13 amino acids. Germline CDR1 SGDLS, CDR2 YYNGEE. As DNA, the CDR3 is TGTGCCAGCAGCGTAGGAGCTGCCGGGGGCTACACCTTC. Protein product: CASSVGAAGGYTF.

The rearrangement links TRBV6-4 to TRBJ2-3; 8 nucleotides agree with TRBD2. The CDR3 has 17 residues. Germline trimming cut 0 bases from V and 1 base from J; bases unmatched to any gene: 6. Germline V gives CDR1 MRHNA, CDR2 SNTAGT. The CDR3 loop is CASSDSASGLGTDTQYF. CDR3 in DNA: TGTGCCAGCAGTGACTCCGCCTCGGGACTAGGCACAGATACGCAGTATTTT.

The CDR3 sequence: CASSQPSSGETQYF. The CDR3 DNA follows: TGTGCCAGCAGCCAACCTAGCTCAGGGGAGACCCAGTACTTC. V is TRBV11-1 and J is TRBJ2-5; D may correspond to TRBD1 or TRBD2 (5 bases each). Looked up from germline, CDR1 is SGHAT and CDR2 is FQDESV (reference sequence). Between the trimmed V and J ends, which lost 5 bases and 5 bases, there was a span of 15 bases. CDR3 length: 14 amino acids.

There are a few counts of this clone. The rearrangement links TRBV11-2 to TRBJ2-7; no firm D call. Germline V gene data show CDR1 as SGHAT and CDR2 as FQNNGV. Trimming shortened V by 6 bases and J by 5 bases, and 14 bases separated the two germline ends. The CDR3 is 13 amino acids. CDR3 loop: CASSGVPNNEQYF. DNA of the CDR3: TGTGCCAGCAGTGGAGTCCCAAACAACGAGCAGTACTTC.

The genes are TRBV7-2 and TRBJ2-1; D is ambiguous. The CDR3 extends over 13 amino acids. V lost 5 bases and J lost 7, with 12 bases in between. Germline V CDR1 and CDR2: SGHTA, FQGNSA. CDR3 sequence reads: CASSINAVNEQFF. Written as DNA, the CDR3 is TGTGCCAGCAGCATAAACGCGGTTAATGAGCAGTTCTTC.

The CDR3 is CASSLELGTHEQFF. In DNA form, the CDR3 reads TGTGCCAGCAGCTTAGAGTTAGGGACCCATGAGCAGTTCTTC. V gene TRBV11-2 combines with J gene TRBJ2-1, with D perhaps matching TRBD1 or TRBD2 (5 bases each). This CDR3 is 14 amino acids long. Trimming left V 0 bases short and J 8 bases short, with 11 bases between. Germline V gene sequence: CDR1 SGHAT, CDR2 FQNNGV.

The CDR3 nucleotides are TGTGCCAGCAGTCCTCTTGCTGGCGGGGAGCTGTTTTTT. Amino acids: CASSPLAGGELFF. The chain recombines TRBV27 with TRBJ2-2; D is unclear. The germline V and J ends were trimmed by 5 bases and 7 bases, with 11 bases remaining between them. This CDR3 has 13 residues. CDR1 MNHEY and CDR2 SMNVEV come from the germline V gene (reference sequence).

The chain carries TRBV18 and TRBJ2-1, with 8 bases lining up with TRBD1. From germline, CDR1 is KGHSH and CDR2 LQKENI. V shed 3 bases, J shed 7 bases, and the junction held 11 bases outside the gene matches. The CDR3 is 16 residues long. Here the CDR3 reads CASSPLISGGGNEQFF. DNA of the CDR3: TGTGCCAGCTCACCGTTGATTTCAGGGGGCGGGAATGAGCAGTTCTTC.

V usage is TRBV27 and J usage is TRBJ1-6, with no clear D. Deletions cut 3 bases from V and 6 bases from J, with 9 bases between. This CDR3 contains 14 residues. Germline V lookup: CDR1 MNHEY, CDR2 SMNVEV (reference sequence). Written as DNA, the CDR3 is TGTGCCAGCAGTTTCGAGGAGCCTAATTCACCCCTCCACTTT. Encoded protein: CASSFEEPNSPLHF.

The rearrangement joins TRBV7-9 to TRBJ1-5; D remains unclear. V lost 3 bases, J lost 10 bases, and 10 bases lay in between. This CDR3 is built from 12 residues. Per germline, CDR1 SEHNR and CDR2 FQNEAQ (reference sequence). The CDR3 region is CASSFGEEPQHF. The CDR3 coding sequence is TGTGCCAGCAGCTTTGGAGAGGAACCCCAGCATTTT.

The chain carries TRBV6-1 and TRBJ2-1; D might be TRBD1 (5 bases). This CDR3 is built from 16 residues. Trimming cost V 0 bases and J 3 bases, with 12 bases left between them. CDR1 MNHNS and CDR2 SASEGT come from the germline V gene. CDR3: CASSEARAHYYNEQFF. The CDR3 DNA follows: TGTGCCAGCAGTGAAGCCAGGGCCCATTACTACAATGAGCAGTTCTTC.

The chain has TRBV29-1 and TRBJ1-2; D unclear. The V gene's germline CDR1 is SQVTM and CDR2 ANQGSEA. The CDR3 length is 13 residues. The V and J ends lost 4 bases and 3 bases respectively, with 12 bases between them. The CDR3 DNA reads as TGCAGCGTTGCTCCCCAGTCAGACTATGGCTACACCTTC. Translating it yields CSVAPQSDYGYTF.

V is TRBV19 and J is TRBJ1-5; 10 bases match TRBD1. CDR3 length: 17 residues. V lost 4 bases and J lost 1; bases outside the gene matches: 7. Looked up from germline, CDR1 is LNHDA and CDR2 is SQIVND (reference sequence). The CDR3 nucleotides are TGTGCCAGTAGTACCGGGACAGGGGTTTTGAGCAATCAGCCCCAGCATTTT. The encoded protein is CASSTGTGVLSNQPQHF.

The chain uses TRBV11-2 and TRBJ2-7, with D hard to call. Germline CDR1 reads SGHAT; CDR2 reads FQNNGV. This CDR3 comprises 13 residues. The V end lost 5 bases, the J end lost 6 bases, and 14 bases lay between the germline ends. The CDR3 protein is CASSPIKEFEQYF. DNA for the CDR3: TGTGCCAGCAGCCCTATTAAGGAGTTCGAGCAGTACTTC.

CDR3 DNA sequence: TGCGCCAGCAGCGATGACAGGAGTGGAAACACCATATATTTT. Translation gives CASSDDRSGNTIYF. The J gene is TRBJ1-3, the V gene TRBV5-1; a possible D gene is TRBD1 (6 bases). This CDR3 is 14 amino acids long. V dropped 4 bases and J dropped 3 bases, with 11 bases sitting between them. Germline assignment: CDR1 SGHRS and CDR2 YFSETQ.

V gene TRBV18 combines with J gene TRBJ2-7; tentatively, D is TRBD1 or TRBD2 (6 bases each). Germline V gene data show CDR1 as KGHSH and CDR2 as LQKENI. The ends were cut back, 4 bases at V and 3 bases at J, with 25 bases in the middle. The CDR3 is 18 amino acids. The CDR3 protein is CASSLTLGGLHSNYEQYF. CDR3 bases: TGTGCCAGCTCACTTACCTTAGGGGGGCTTCACAGTAACTACGAGCAGTACTTC.

This clone was found a few times. The chain employs TRBV5-4 and TRBJ2-2; TRBD1 is a possible D gene (6 bases). The germline V gene encodes CDR1 SGHNT and CDR2 YYREEE (reference sequence). The V and J ends lost 4 bases and 4 bases respectively, with 11 bases between them. The CDR3 has 14 residues. The CDR3 here is CASSPQGSTGELFF. As DNA, the CDR3 is TGTGCCAGCAGCCCCCAGGGGAGCACCGGGGAGCTGTTTTTT.

The gene calls are TRBV18 and TRBJ1-1; no clear D gene. The CDR3 contains 14 residues. V lost 3 bases to trimming and J lost 0 bases, with 8 bases between them. The germline V gene encodes CDR1 KGHSH and CDR2 LQKENI. The CDR3, as DNA: TGTGCCAGCTCACCCGCTGCGTTGAACACTGAAGCTTTCTTT. It is translated as CASSPAALNTEAFF. Supplemented by reference TRBV18 and TRBJ1-1, the full variable domain reads NAGVMQNPRHLVRRRGQEARLRCSPMKGHSHVYWYRQLPEEGLKFMVYLQKENIIDESGMPKERFSAEFPKEGPSILRIQQVVRGDSAAYFCASSPAALNTEAFFGQGTRLTVV.

In regard to this clone: Additional DNA sequences in this sample encode the identical CDR3. The chain recombines TRBV6-5 with TRBJ1-4; D perhaps matches TRBD1 (5 bases). Germline-derived CDR1 and CDR2 are MNHEY and SVGAGI. Trimming took 6 bases from V and 5 from J, leaving 7 bases between them. CDR3 length: 12 residues. The CDR3 sequence is CASSRTNEKLFF. In nucleotides, the CDR3 is TGTGCCAGCAGCAGGACAAATGAAAAACTGTTTTTT.

In the case of this clone: This CDR3 is also generated by other DNA sequences in the sample. The V call is TRBV29-1, the J call TRBJ2-6, with D perhaps matching TRBD1 or TRBD2 (6 bases each). The CDR3 has 14 amino acids. Deletions cut 4 bases from V and 3 bases from J, with 10 bases between. Germline CDR1 SQVTM, CDR2 ANQGSEA. CDR3 region: CSVVGGSGANVLTF. As DNA, the CDR3 is TGCAGCGTTGTAGGGGGGAGTGGGGCCAACGTCCTGACTTTC.

This sequence joins TRBV19 and TRBJ2-3, with 7 bases identical to TRBD1. CDR3 size: 16 residues. Germline V gene sequence: CDR1 LNHDA, CDR2 SQIVND (reference sequence). The ends lost 2 bases at V and 1 base at J; junction bases unmatched: 6. CDR3 amino acids: CASSIIPGQGTDTQYF. The CDR3 DNA sequence: TGTGCCAGTAGTATAATCCCTGGACAGGGCACAGATACGCAGTATTTT.

This chain connects TRBV3-1 (or the pseudogene TRBV3-2) to TRBJ1-1; no reliable D call. Looked up from germline, CDR1 is LGHDT and CDR2 is YNNKEL (reference sequence). The length of the CDR3 is 15 residues. The V end lost 4 bases, the J end lost 0 bases, and 12 bases lay between the germline ends. Written as DNA, the CDR3 is TGTGCCAGCAGCCCCGGGGTCTCCATGAACACTGAAGCTTTCTTT. This translates into CASSPGVSMNTEAFF.

The chain couples TRBV6-6 to TRBJ2-7, with TRBD2 identical over 8 bases. This CDR3 region has 14 residues. Germline loops: CDR1 MNHNY, CDR2 SVGAGI (reference sequence). The junction had 4 bases not matched to a gene; V was cut back by 5 bases and J by 1 base. CDR3 in amino acids: CASSPLAESYEQYF. The CDR3 DNA is TGTGCCAGCAGTCCACTAGCGGAGTCCTACGAGCAGTACTTC.